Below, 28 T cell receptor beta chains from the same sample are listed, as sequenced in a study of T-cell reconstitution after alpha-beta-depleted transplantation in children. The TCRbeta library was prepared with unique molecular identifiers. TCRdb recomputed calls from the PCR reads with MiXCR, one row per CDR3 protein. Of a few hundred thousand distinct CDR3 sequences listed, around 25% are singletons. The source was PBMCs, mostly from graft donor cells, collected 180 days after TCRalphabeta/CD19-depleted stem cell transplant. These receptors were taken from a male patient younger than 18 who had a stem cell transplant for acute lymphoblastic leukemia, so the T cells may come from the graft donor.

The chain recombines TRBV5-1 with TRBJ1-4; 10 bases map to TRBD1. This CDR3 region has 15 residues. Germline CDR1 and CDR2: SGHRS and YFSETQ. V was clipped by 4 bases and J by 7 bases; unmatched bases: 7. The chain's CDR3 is CASSLAGTGAEKLFF. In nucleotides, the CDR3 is TGCGCCAGCAGCCTGGCCGGGACAGGGGCTGAAAAACTGTTTTTT.

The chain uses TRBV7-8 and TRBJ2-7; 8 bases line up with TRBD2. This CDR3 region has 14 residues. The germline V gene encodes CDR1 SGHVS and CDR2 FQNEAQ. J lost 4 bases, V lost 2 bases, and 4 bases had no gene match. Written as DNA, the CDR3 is TGTGCCAGCAGCTTACGGACTAGCCGGTACGAGCAGTACTTC. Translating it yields CASSLRTSRYEQYF.

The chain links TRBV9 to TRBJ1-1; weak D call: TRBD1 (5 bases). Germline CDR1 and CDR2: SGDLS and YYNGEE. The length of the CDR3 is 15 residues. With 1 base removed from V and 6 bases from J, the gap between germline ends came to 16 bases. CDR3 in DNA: TGTGCCAGCAGCGTACGCCCGACCGGGACTGCTGAAGCTTTCTTT. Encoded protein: CASSVRPTGTAEAFF.

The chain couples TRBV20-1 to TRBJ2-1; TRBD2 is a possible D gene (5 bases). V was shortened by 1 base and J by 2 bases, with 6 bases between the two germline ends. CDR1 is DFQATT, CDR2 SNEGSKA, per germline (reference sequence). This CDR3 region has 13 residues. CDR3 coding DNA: TGCAGTGCTAGAGGACTAACCTACAATGAGCAGTTCTTC. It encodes CSARGLTYNEQFF.

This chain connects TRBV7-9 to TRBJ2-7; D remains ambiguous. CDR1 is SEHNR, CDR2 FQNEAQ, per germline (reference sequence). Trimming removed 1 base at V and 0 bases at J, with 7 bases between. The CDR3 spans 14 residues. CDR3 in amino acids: CASSLGRTSYEQYF. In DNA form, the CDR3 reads TGTGCCAGCAGCTTAGGCCGGACCTCCTACGAGCAGTACTTC. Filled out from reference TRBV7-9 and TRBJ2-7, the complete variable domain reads DTGVSQNPRHKITKRGQNVTFRCDPISEHNRLYWYRQTLGQGPEFLTYFQNEAQLEKSRLLSDRFSAERPKGSFSTLEIQRTEQGDSAMYLCASSLGRTSYEQYFGPGTRLTVT.

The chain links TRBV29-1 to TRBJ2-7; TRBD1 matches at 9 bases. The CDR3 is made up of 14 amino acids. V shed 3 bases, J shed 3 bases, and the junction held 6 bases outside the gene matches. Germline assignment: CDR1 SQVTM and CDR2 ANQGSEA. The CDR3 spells CSVEEQGADYEQYF. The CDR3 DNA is TGCAGCGTTGAGGAACAGGGGGCGGACTACGAGCAGTACTTC.

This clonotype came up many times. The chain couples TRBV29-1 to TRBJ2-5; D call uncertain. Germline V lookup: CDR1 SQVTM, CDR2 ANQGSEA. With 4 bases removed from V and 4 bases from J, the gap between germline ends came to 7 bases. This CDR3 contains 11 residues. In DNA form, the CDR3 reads TGCAGCGTTGTACGCGGAGAGACCCAGTACTTC. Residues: CSVVRGETQYF. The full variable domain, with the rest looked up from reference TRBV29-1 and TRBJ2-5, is SAVISQKPSRDICQRGTSLTIQCQVDSQVTMMFWYRQQPGQSLTLIATANQGSEATYESGFVIDKFPISRPNLTFSTLTVSNMSPEDSSIYLCSVVRGETQYFGPGTRLLVL.

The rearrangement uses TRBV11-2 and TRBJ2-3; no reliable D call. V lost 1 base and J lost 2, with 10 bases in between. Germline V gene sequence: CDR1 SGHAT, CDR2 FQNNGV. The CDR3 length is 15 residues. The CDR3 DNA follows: TGTGCCAGCAGCTTAGGTGGGTGGGACACAGATACGCAGTATTTT. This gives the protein CASSLGGWDTDTQYF.

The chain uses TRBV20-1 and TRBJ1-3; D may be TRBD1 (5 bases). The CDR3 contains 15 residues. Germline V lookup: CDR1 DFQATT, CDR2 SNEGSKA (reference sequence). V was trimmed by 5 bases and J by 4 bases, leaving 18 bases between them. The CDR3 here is CSASTPPGRGNTIYF. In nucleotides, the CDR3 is TGCAGTGCTTCCACCCCCCCAGGGAGAGGAAACACCATATATTTT.

This CDR3 reads CSASWGELGETQYF. The CDR3 bases are TGCAGTGCTAGTTGGGGGGAACTTGGAGAGACCCAGTACTTC. The rearrangement uses TRBV20-1 and TRBJ2-5, with D possibly matching TRBD2 (6 bases). In germline, CDR1 is DFQATT, CDR2 SNEGSKA (reference sequence). Trimming removed 3 bases from V and 4 bases from J, with 15 bases in between. The CDR3 totals 14 residues.

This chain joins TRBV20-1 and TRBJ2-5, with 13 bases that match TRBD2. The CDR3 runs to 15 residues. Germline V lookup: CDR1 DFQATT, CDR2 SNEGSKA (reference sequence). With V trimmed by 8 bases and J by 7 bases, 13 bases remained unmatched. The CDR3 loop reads CSTRTSGGQLGTQYF. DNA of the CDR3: TGCAGTACGAGGACTAGCGGGGGCCAGTTGGGGACCCAGTACTTC.

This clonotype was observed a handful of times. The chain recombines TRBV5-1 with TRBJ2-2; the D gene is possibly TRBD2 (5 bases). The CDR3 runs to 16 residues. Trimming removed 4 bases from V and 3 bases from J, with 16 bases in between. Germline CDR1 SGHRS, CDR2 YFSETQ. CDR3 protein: CASSPRTSSHTGELFF. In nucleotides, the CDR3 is TGCGCCAGCAGCCCCCGGACTTCTTCTCACACCGGGGAGCTGTTTTTT.

CDR3 in amino acids: CASSLSTGLGNTGELFF. CDR3 coding DNA: TGTGCCAGCAGTTTATCGACGGGGCTGGGGAACACCGGGGAGCTGTTTTTT. The V gene is TRBV27, the J gene TRBJ2-2; D could derive from TRBD1 or TRBD2 (5 bases each). V was pared by 0 bases and J by 1 base, with 12 bases between. Germline V gene data show CDR1 as MNHEY and CDR2 as SMNVEV (reference sequence). The CDR3 is 17 amino acids.

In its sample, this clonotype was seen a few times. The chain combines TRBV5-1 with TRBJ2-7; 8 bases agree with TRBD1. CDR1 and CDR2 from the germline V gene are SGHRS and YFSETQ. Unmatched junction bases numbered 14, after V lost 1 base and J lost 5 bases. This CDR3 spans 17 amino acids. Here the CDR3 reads CASSLPLVDRVDHEQYF. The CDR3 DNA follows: TGCGCCAGCAGCTTGCCGCTGGTGGACAGGGTAGACCACGAGCAGTACTTC.

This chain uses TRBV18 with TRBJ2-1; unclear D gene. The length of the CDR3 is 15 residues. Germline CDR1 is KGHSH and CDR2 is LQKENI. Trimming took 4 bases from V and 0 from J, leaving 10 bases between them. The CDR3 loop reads CASSRVGGSYNEQFF. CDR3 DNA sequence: TGTGCCAGCTCACGGGTGGGCGGCTCCTACAATGAGCAGTTCTTC. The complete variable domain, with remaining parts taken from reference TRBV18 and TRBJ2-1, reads NAGVMQNPRHLVRRRGQEARLRCSPMKGHSHVYWYRQLPEEGLKFMVYLQKENIIDESGMPKERFSAEFPKEGPSILRIQQVVRGDSAAYFCASSRVGGSYNEQFFGPGTRLTVL.

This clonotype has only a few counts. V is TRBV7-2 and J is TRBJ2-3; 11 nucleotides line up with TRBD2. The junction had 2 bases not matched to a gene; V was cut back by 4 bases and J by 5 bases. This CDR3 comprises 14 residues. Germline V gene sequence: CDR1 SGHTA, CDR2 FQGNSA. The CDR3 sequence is CASSSTSGRDTQYF. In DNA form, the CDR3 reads TGTGCCAGCAGCTCTACTAGCGGGAGAGATACGCAGTATTTT. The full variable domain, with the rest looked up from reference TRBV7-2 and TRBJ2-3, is GAGVSQSPSNKVTEKGKDVELRCDPISGHTALYWYRQSLGQGLEFLIYFQGNSAPDKSGLPSDRFSAERTGGSVSTLTIQRTQQEDSAVYLCASSSTSGRDTQYFGPGTRLTVL.

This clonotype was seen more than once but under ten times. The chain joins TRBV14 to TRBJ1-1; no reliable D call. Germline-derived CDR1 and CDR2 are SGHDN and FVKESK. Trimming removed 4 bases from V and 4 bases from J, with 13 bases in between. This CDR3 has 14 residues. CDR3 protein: CASSPWRVSTEAFF. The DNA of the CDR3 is TGTGCCAGCAGCCCGTGGAGGGTCTCCACTGAAGCTTTCTTT. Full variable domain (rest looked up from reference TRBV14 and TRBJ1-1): EAGVTQFPSHSVIEKGQTVTLRCDPISGHDNLYWYRRVMGKEIKFLLHFVKESKQDESGMPNNRFLAERTGGTYSTLKVQPAELEDSGVYFCASSPWRVSTEAFFGQGTRLTVV.

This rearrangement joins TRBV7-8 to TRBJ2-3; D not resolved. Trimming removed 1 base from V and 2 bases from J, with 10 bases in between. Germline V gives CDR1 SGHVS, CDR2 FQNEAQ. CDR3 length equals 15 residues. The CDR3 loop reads CASSLGTVYTDTQYF. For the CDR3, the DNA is TGTGCCAGCAGCTTAGGGACCGTGTACACAGATACGCAGTATTTT.

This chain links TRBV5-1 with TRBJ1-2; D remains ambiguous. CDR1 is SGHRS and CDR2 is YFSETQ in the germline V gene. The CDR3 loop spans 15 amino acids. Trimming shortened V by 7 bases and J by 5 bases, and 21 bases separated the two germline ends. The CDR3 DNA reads TGCGCCAGCCAATGGGAGCGGATCGGAAATTATGGCTACACCTTC. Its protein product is CASQWERIGNYGYTF.

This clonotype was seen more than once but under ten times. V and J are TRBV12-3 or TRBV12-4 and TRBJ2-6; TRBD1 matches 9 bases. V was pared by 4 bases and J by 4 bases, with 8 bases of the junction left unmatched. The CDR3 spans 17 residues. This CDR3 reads CASSSGTGFTGANVLTF. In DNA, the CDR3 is TGTGCCAGCAGTTCCGGGACAGGGTTCACCGGGGCCAACGTCCTGACTTTC.

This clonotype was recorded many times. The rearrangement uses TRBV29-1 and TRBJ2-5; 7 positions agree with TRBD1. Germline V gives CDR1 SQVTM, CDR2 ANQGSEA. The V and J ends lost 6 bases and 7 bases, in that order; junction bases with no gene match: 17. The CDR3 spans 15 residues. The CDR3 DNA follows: TGCAGCGTGGACCCGGGACAGAGGCTCCTAAGGACCCAGTACTTC. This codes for CSVDPGQRLLRTQYF.

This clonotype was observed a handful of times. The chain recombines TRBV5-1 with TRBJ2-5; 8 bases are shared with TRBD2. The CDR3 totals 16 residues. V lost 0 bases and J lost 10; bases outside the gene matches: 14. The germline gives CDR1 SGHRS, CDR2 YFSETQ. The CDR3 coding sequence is TGCGCCAGCAGCTTGGCCGTTACTAGCGGTCCGAGGATCCAGTACTTC. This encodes CASSLAVTSGPRIQYF.

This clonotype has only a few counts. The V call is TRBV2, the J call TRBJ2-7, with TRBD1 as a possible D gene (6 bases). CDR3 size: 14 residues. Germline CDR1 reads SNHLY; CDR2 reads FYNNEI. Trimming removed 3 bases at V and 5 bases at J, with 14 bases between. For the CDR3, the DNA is TGTGCCAGCAGTGATCAGGGGACACGCCACGAGCAGTACTTC. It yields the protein CASSDQGTRHEQYF.

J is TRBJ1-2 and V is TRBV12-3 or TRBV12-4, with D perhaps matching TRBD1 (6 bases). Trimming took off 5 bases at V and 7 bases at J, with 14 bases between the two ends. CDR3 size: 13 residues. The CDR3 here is CASSLQGQGGYTF. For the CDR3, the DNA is TGTGCCAGCAGTCTACAGGGTCAAGGTGGCTACACCTTC.

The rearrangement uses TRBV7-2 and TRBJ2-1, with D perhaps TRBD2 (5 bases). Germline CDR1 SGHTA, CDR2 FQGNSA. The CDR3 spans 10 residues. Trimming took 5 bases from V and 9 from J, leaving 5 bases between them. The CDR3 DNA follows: TGTGCCAGCAGCCGGGGTGAGCAGTTCTTC. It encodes CASSRGEQFF.

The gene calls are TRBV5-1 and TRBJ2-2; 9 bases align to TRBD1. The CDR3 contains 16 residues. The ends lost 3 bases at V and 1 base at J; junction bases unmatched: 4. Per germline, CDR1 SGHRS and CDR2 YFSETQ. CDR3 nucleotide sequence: TGCGCCAGCAGCTCAACAGGGGGCCTGAACACCGGGGAGCTGTTTTTT. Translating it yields CASSSTGGLNTGELFF.

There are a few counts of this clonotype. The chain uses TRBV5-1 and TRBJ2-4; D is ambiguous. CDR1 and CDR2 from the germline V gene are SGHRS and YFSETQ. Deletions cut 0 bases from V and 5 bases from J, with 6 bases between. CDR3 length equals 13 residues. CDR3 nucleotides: TGCGCCAGCAGCTTGGCCGCGGAAAACATTCAGTACTTC. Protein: CASSLAAENIQYF.

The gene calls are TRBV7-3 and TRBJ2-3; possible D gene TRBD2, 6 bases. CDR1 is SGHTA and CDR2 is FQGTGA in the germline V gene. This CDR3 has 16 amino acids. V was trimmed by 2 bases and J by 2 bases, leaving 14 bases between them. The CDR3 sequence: CASSLEERAYTDTQYF. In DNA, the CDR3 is TGTGCCAGCAGCTTAGAGGAGCGGGCCTACACAGATACGCAGTATTTT.